Below are 22 T cell receptor beta chains sequenced from a single sample in a study of cytomegalovirus exposure and HLA in healthy donors. PCR involved 60 Vbeta and 13 Jbeta primers. Assay used: immunoSEQ multiplex PCR; TCRdb lists only in-frame clones, some missing. The sample carries over 150,000 clones, approximately 81% recorded once. Sequencing input: PBMCs. Receptors were obtained from a male donor in good health and CMV-seronegative.

In this sample, this clone turned up once. The rearrangement uses TRBV6-5 and TRBJ2-5, with 8 nucleotides matching TRBD2. Trimming took 4 bases from V and 3 from J; bases not matched to a gene: 7. Germline V gene data show CDR1 as MNHEY and CDR2 as SVGAGI. CDR3 size: 15 residues. The CDR3 spells CASSFRLAGKETQYF. The CDR3 DNA sequence: TGTGCCAGCAGTTTTCGGCTAGCGGGTAAAGAGACCCAGTACTTC.

This sequence joins TRBV25-1 and TRBJ2-3, with a weak D call TRBD2 (6 bases). The germline V gene encodes CDR1 MGHDK and CDR2 SYGVNS. The CDR3 length is 15 residues. V was clipped by 1 base and J by 3 bases, with 11 bases between them. The CDR3 loop reads CASSESGGETDTQYF. Here the CDR3 DNA reads TGTGCCAGCAGTGAATCTGGCGGGGAGACAGATACGCAGTATTTT.

The CDR3 is CASSLLGTGMYEQYF. The CDR3 region has the DNA TGTGCCAGCAGTTTATTGGGGACAGGGATGTACGAGCAGTACTTC. The chain carries TRBV27 and TRBJ2-7, with 9 bases fitting TRBD1. V lost 1 base, J lost 4 bases, and 5 bases stayed unmatched. The CDR3 sequence is 15 residues long. Germline lookup yields CDR1 MNHEY and CDR2 SMNVEV (reference sequence).

About this clone itself: One end of the junction fails to match germline, which may point to a read error. V and J are TRBV27 and TRBJ2-6, with unresolved D. The CDR3 has 15 amino acids. Germline-derived CDR1 and CDR2 are MNHEY and SMNVEV (reference sequence). The CDR3 loop reads CASSLSRAGANVLTF. CDR3 DNA: TGTGCCAGCAGTCTATCCCGGGCTGGGGCCAACGTCCTGACTTTC.

This CDR3 is CASSQYRGYEQYF. CDR3 in DNA: TGCGCCAGCAGCCAATACCGGGGCTACGAGCAGTACTTC. J is TRBJ2-7 and V is TRBV4-3, with D possibly TRBD2 on 5 matching bases. This CDR3 has 13 amino acids. Germline V CDR1 and CDR2: LGHNA, YSLEER. Trimming removed 2 bases at V and 3 bases at J, with 8 bases between.

This CDR3 is CASSLRTGGFEQYF. The CDR3 DNA reads TGTGCCAGCAGTTTAAGGACAGGGGGCTTCGAGCAGTACTTC. V gene TRBV27 combines with J gene TRBJ2-7, with 11 bases lining up with TRBD1. V lost 2 bases and J lost 6; bases outside the gene matches: 3. The CDR3 has 14 residues. CDR1 and CDR2 (germline): MNHEY, SMNVEV (reference sequence).

V and J are TRBV27 and TRBJ2-7, with D tentatively TRBD1 (5 bases). V was cut by 5 bases and J by 5 bases, with 10 bases left in between. The CDR3 extends over 12 amino acids. The germline V gene has CDR1 MNHEY and CDR2 SMNVEV (reference sequence). CDR3 DNA sequence: TGTGCCAGCAGTCCCAGGGTCGACGAGCAGTACTTC. It translates to CASSPRVDEQYF.

The rearrangement uses TRBV18 and TRBJ2-3; TRBD2 matches at 12 bases. The ends lost 3 bases at V and 5 bases at J; junction bases unmatched: 6. The CDR3 is made up of 16 amino acids. Germline V CDR1 and CDR2: KGHSH, LQKENI. The CDR3 bases are TGTGCCAGCTCACCCAGACTAGCGGGAGAGCAAGATACGCAGTATTTT. Translating it yields CASSPRLAGEQDTQYF.

The genes are TRBV6-5 and TRBJ2-7; possible D gene TRBD1, 6 bases. The CDR3 sequence is 14 residues long. Germline CDR1 reads MNHEY; CDR2 reads SVGAGI. V was cut by 2 bases and J by 6 bases, with 14 bases left in between. The CDR3 DNA reads as TGTGCCAGCAGTTACGGTACAGGGATGGGCGAGCAGTACTTC. Translation gives CASSYGTGMGEQYF.

The CDR3 DNA sequence: TGTGCCATCAGAGGGGTCAGGAACACTGAAGCTTTCTTT. It encodes CAIRGVRNTEAFF. V and J are TRBV10-3 and TRBJ1-1, with a possible D match to TRBD1 (5 bases). V gave up 6 bases and J gave up 1 base, with 9 bases separating them. CDR3 length: 13 amino acids. Per the germline V gene, CDR1 is ENHRY and CDR2 is SYGVKD.

The V and J genes are TRBV5-4 and TRBJ2-5; the match to TRBD2 covers 8 bases. The CDR3 is 15 residues long. V was clipped by 5 bases and J by 2 bases; unmatched bases: 8. Germline CDR1 SGHNT, CDR2 YYREEE (reference sequence). The chain's CDR3 is CASRDGGAWQETQYF. In DNA, the CDR3 is TGTGCCAGCAGAGACGGGGGGGCCTGGCAAGAGACCCAGTACTTC.

V and J are TRBV7-6 and TRBJ2-3, with 10 bases identical to TRBD2. Germline V gives CDR1 SGHVS, CDR2 FNYEAQ. This CDR3 is 15 amino acids long. V gave up 5 bases and J gave up 4 bases; unmatched junction bases: 6. The CDR3 here is CASSPLAGAADTQYF. CDR3 sequence (DNA): TGTGCCAGCAGCCCTCTAGCGGGAGCGGCAGATACGCAGTATTTT.

This clone occurred once. The V and J genes are TRBV5-1 and TRBJ2-7, with 7 bases matching TRBD1. Germline CDR1 is SGHRS and CDR2 is YFSETQ. With V trimmed by 1 base and J by 6 bases, 7 bases remained unmatched. The CDR3 is made up of 14 amino acids. The DNA for the CDR3 is TGCGCCAGCAGCTTGAACACCGCAGGGGGCGAGCAGTACTTC. Protein product: CASSLNTAGGEQYF.

Remarks on this clone: Distinct nucleotide sequences in the sample also encode this CDR3. The genes are TRBV7-9 and TRBJ2-5; weak D call: TRBD1 (6 bases). Trimming removed 6 bases from V and 8 bases from J, with 19 bases in between. In germline, CDR1 is SEHNR, CDR2 FQNEAQ (reference sequence). This CDR3 has 14 residues. CDR3 protein: CASRAAGEIETQYF. In DNA, the CDR3 is TGTGCCAGCAGAGCGGCAGGGGAGATAGAAACCCAGTACTTC.

The chain combines TRBV6-1 with TRBJ2-5, with TRBD1 identical over 7 bases. Trimming removed 3 bases from V and 5 bases from J; junction bases left unmatched: 3. CDR1 is MNHNS, CDR2 SASEGT, per germline. CDR3 length equals 13 residues. The CDR3 DNA reads as TGTGCCAGCAGTGACGACAGGGTGGAGACCCAGTACTTC. This sequence encodes CASSDDRVETQYF.

This clone has more than one count but fewer than ten. This chain uses TRBV7-2 with TRBJ2-7; 8 bases fit TRBD1. Germline V CDR1 and CDR2: SGHTA, FQGNSA. The V segment lost 4 bases and the J segment 5 bases; nucleotides outside the gene matches: 10. This CDR3 region has 15 residues. CDR3 DNA: TGTGCCAGCAGCTCTAAGGACAGGGAGTTTCACGAGCAGTACTTC. The encoded protein is CASSSKDREFHEQYF.

Here the CDR3 DNA reads TGTGCCAGCAGCTTGGGACAGGGTGCGTACCAAGAGACCCAGTACTTC. Its translation: CASSLGQGAYQETQYF. The chain combines TRBV5-4 with TRBJ2-5, with 7 bases aligning to TRBD1. CDR3 size: 16 residues. Trimming cost V 0 bases and J 0 bases; bases outside gene matches: 5. CDR1 SGHNT and CDR2 YYREEE come from the germline V gene (reference sequence). Full variable domain (missing parts from reference TRBV5-4 and TRBJ2-5): ETGVTQSPTHLIKTRGQQVTLRCSSQSGHNTVSWYQQALGQGPQFIFQYYREEENGRGNFPPRFSGLQFPNYSSELNVNALELDDSALYLCASSLGQGAYQETQYFGPGTRLLVL.

This sequence joins TRBV11-2 and TRBJ1-4; 10 bases fit TRBD1. The CDR3 is 16 residues long. V was pared by 5 bases and J by 8 bases, with 11 bases of the junction left unmatched. Germline V CDR1 and CDR2: SGHAT, FQNNGV. For the CDR3, the DNA is TGTGCCAGCAGCGCCCAGGGCGGGACAGGGGTCGAAAAACTGTTTTTT. The encoded protein is CASSAQGGTGVEKLFF. Looking up the rest from reference TRBV11-2 and TRBJ1-4 gives the full variable domain: EAGVAQSPRYKIIEKRQSVAFWCNPISGHATLYWYQQILGQGPKLLIQFQNNGVVDDSQLPKDRFSAERLKGVDSTLKIQPAKLEDSAVYLCASSAQGGTGVEKLFFGSGTQLSVL.

The rearrangement uses TRBV11-1 and TRBJ1-2; possible D gene TRBD1, 6 bases. The germline gives CDR1 SGHAT, CDR2 FQDESV (reference sequence). V dropped 1 base and J dropped 2 bases, with 8 bases sitting between them. There are 14 residues in the CDR3. The CDR3 is CASSLGQANYGYTF. As DNA, the CDR3 is TGTGCCAGCAGCTTAGGACAGGCCAACTATGGCTACACCTTC.

The rearrangement uses TRBV5-4 and TRBJ1-1; 8 bases match TRBD1. The germline gives CDR1 SGHNT, CDR2 YYREEE (reference sequence). J lost 0 bases, V lost 0 bases, and 7 bases had no gene match. The length of the CDR3 is 17 residues. In DNA form, the CDR3 reads TGTGCCAGCAGCTTGGGCGACAGGGGAAACCTGAACACTGAAGCTTTCTTT. Translation: CASSLGDRGNLNTEAFF.

The rearrangement uses TRBV5-6 and TRBJ2-7; D may be TRBD1 (5 bases). Trimming removed 1 base at V and 1 base at J, with 12 bases between. Germline lookup yields CDR1 SGHDT and CDR2 YYEEEE. The length of the CDR3 is 15 residues. The CDR3 nucleotides are TGTGCCAGCAGCTTGTTGATGCAGGGTTCCTACGAGCAGTACTTC. Amino acids: CASSLLMQGSYEQYF.

With respect to this clone: At one boundary the junction diverges from the germline segment, which might be a read error. This chain uses TRBV29-1 with TRBJ1-2, with unresolved D. This CDR3 contains 13 residues. The germline V gene encodes CDR1 SQVTM and CDR2 ANQGSEA. DNA for the CDR3: TGCAGCGTTCCGGCACCCGTCGGGTATGGCTACCCCTTC. As protein: CSVPAPVGYGYPF.